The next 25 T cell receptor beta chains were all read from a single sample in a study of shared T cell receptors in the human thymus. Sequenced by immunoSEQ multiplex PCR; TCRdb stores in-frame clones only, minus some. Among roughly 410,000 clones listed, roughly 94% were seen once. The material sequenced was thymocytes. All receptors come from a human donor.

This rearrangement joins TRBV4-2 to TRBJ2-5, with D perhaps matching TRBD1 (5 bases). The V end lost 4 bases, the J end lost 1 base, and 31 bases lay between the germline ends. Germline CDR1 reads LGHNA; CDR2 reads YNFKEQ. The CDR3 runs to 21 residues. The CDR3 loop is CASSPMVRQTENGAGQETQYF. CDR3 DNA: TGTGCCAGCAGCCCTATGGTTCGGCAGACTGAGAATGGGGCTGGCCAAGAGACCCAGTACTTC.

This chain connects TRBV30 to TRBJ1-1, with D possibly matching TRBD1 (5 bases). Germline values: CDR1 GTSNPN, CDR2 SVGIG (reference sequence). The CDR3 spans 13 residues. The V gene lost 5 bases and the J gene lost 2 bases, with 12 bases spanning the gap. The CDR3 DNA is TGTGCCTGGGCGCGGGGGGGTAACACTGAAGCTTTCTTT. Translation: CAWARGGNTEAFF.

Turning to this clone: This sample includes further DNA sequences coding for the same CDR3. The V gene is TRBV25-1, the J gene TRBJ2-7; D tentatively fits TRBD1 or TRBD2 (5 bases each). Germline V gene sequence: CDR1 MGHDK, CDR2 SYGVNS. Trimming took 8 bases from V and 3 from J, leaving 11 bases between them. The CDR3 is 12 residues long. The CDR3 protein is CASSGRFYEQYF. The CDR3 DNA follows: TGTGCCAGCTCGGGACGGTTCTACGAGCAGTACTTC.

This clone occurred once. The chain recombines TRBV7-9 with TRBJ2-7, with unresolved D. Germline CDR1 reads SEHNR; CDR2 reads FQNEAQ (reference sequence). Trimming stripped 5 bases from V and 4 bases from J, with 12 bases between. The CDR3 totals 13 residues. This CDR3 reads CASSPRSRYEQYF. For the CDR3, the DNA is TGTGCCAGCAGCCCCCGGTCAAGGTACGAGCAGTACTTC.

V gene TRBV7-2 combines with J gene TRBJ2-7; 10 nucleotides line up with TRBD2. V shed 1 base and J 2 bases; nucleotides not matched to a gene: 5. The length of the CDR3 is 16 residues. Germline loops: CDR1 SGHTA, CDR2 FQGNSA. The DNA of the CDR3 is TGTGCCAGCAGCTTAGAGGCTAGCGGGAGCCCCTACGAGCAGTACTTC. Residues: CASSLEASGSPYEQYF.

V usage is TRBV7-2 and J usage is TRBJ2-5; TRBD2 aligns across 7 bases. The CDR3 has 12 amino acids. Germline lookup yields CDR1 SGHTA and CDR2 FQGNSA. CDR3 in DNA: TGTGCGACGCAGGGAGGGCAAGAGACCCAGTACTTC. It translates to CATQGGQETQYF.

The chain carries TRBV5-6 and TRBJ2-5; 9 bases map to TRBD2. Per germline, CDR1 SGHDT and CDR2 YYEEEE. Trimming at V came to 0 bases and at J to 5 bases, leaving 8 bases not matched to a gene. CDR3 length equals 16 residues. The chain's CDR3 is CASSLEVAGVAETQYF. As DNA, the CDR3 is TGTGCCAGCAGCTTGGAAGTAGCGGGAGTGGCGGAGACCCAGTACTTC.

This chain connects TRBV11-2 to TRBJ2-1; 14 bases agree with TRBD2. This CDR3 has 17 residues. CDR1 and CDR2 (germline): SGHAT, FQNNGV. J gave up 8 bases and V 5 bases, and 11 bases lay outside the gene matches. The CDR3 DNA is TGTGCCAGCAGCCCTCGACTAGCGGGAGGGCCAGTCTATGAGCAGTTCTTC. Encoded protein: CASSPRLAGGPVYEQFF. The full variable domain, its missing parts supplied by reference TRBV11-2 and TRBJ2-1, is EAGVAQSPRYKIIEKRQSVAFWCNPISGHATLYWYQQILGQGPKLLIQFQNNGVVDDSQLPKDRFSAERLKGVDSTLKIQPAKLEDSAVYLCASSPRLAGGPVYEQFFGPGTRLTVL.

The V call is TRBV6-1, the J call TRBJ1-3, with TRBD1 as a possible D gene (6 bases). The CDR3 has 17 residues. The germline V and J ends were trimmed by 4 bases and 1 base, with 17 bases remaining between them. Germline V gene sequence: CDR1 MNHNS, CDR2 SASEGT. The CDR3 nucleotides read TGTGCCAGCAGTGGTGTAGGGGGTGGGTGGTCTGGAAACACCATATATTTT. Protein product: CASSGVGGGWSGNTIYF.

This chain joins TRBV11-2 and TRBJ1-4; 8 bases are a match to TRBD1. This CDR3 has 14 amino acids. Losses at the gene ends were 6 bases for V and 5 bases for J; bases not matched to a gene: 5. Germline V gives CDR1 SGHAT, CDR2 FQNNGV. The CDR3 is CASRGDRKNEKLFF. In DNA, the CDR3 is TGTGCCAGCAGGGGGGACAGGAAAAATGAAAAACTGTTTTTT.

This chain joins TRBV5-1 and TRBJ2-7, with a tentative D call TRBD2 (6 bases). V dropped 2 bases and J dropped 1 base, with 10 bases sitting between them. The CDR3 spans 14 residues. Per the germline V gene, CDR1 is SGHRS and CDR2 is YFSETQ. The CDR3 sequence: CASSFSGTSYEQYF. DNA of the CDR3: TGCGCCAGCAGCTTTAGCGGAACTTCCTACGAGCAGTACTTC.

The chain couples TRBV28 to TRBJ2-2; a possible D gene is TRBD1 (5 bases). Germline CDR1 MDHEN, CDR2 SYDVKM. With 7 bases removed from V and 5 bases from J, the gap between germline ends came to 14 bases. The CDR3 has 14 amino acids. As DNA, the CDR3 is TGTGCCAGCAAGGGGTCAACCACGACCGGGGAGCTGTTTTTT. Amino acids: CASKGSTTTGELFF. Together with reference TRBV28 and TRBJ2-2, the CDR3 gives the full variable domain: DVKVTQSSRYLVKRTGEKVFLECVQDMDHENMFWYRQDPGLGLRLIYFSYDVKMKEKGDIPEGYSVSREKKERFSLILESASTNQTSMYLCASKGSTTTGELFFGEGSRLTVL.

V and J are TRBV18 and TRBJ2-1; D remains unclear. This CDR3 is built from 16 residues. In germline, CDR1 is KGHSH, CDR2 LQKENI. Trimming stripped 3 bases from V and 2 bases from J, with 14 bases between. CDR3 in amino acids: CASSPAPSLTYNEQFF. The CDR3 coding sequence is TGTGCCAGCTCACCCGCCCCGAGTTTGACCTACAATGAGCAGTTCTTC. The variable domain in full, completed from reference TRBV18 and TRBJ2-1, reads NAGVMQNPRHLVRRRGQEARLRCSPMKGHSHVYWYRQLPEEGLKFMVYLQKENIIDESGMPKERFSAEFPKEGPSILRIQQVVRGDSAAYFCASSPAPSLTYNEQFFGPGTRLTVL.

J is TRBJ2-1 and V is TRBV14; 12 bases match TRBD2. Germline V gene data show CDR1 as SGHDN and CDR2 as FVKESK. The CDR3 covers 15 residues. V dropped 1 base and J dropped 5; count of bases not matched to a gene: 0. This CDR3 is CASSQGLAGDNEQFF. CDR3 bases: TGTGCCAGCAGCCAAGGACTAGCGGGAGACAATGAGCAGTTCTTC.

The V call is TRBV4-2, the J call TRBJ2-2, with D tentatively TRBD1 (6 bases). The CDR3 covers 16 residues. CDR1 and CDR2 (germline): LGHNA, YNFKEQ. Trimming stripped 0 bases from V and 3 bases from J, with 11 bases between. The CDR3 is CASSQDMDRYTGELFF. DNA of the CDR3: TGTGCCAGCAGCCAAGATATGGACAGATACACCGGGGAGCTGTTTTTT.

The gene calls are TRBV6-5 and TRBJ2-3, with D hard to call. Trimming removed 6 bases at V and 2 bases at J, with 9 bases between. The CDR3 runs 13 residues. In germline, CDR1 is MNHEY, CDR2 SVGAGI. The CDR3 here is CASRVVTTDTQYF. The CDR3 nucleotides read TGTGCCAGCAGGGTGGTCACCACAGATACGCAGTATTTT.

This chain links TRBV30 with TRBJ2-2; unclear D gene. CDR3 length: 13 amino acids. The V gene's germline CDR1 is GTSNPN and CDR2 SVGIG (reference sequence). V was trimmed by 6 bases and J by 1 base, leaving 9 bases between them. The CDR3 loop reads CACQPLNTGELFF. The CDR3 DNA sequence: TGTGCCTGCCAGCCTCTGAACACCGGGGAGCTGTTTTTT. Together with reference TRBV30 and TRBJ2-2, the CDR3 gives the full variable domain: SQTIHQWPATLVQPVGSPLSLECTVEGTSNPNLYWYRQAAGRGLQLLFYSVGIGQISSEVPQNLSASRPQDRQFILSSKKLLLSDSGFYLCACQPLNTGELFFGEGSRLTVL.

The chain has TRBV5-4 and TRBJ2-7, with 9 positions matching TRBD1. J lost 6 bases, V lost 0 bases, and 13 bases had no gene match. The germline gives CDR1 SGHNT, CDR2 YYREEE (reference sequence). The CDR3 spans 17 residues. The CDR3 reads CASSLGLNSQGASEQYF. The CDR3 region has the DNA TGTGCCAGCAGCTTGGGGCTAAACTCACAGGGGGCCAGCGAGCAGTACTTC.

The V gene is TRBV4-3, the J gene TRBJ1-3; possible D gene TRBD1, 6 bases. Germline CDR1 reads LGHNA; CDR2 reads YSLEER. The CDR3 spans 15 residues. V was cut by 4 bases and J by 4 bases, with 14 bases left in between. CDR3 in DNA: TGCGCCAGCAGCCGGACCAGGGGAACAGGAAACACCATATATTTT. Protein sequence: CASSRTRGTGNTIYF.

Here the CDR3 reads CASSPPGTSGSVADTQYF. Here the CDR3 DNA reads TGTGCCAGCAGCCCGCCCGGGACTAGCGGCTCAGTAGCAGATACGCAGTATTTT. The chain joins TRBV11-2 to TRBJ2-3; TRBD2 matches at 11 bases. The CDR3 has 18 residues. Germline CDR1 SGHAT, CDR2 FQNNGV. V dropped 5 bases and J dropped 4; count of bases not matched to a gene: 14.

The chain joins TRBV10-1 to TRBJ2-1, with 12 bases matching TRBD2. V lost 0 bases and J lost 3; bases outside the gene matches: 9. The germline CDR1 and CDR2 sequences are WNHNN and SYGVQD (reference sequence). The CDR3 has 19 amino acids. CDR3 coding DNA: TGCGCCAGCAGTGAGTCGGTTCGACTAGCGGGAGACAGCTACAATGAGCAGTTCTTC. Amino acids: CASSESVRLAGDSYNEQFF.

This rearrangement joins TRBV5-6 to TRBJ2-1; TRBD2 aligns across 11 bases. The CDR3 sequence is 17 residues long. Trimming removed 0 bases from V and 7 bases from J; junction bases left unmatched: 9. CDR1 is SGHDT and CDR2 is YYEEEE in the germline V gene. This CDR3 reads CASSLDCTSGSINEQFF. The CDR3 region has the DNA TGTGCCAGCAGCTTGGACTGCACTAGCGGGAGTATTAATGAGCAGTTCTTC. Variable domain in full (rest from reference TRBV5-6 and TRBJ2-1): DAGVTQSPTHLIKTRGQQVTLRCSPKSGHDTVSWYQQALGQGPQFIFQYYEEEERQRGNFPDRFSGHQFPNYSSELNVNALLLGDSALYLCASSLDCTSGSINEQFFGPGTRLTVL.

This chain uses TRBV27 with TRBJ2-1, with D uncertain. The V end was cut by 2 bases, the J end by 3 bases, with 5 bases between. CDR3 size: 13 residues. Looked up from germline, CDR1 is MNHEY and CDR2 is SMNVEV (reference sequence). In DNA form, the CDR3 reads TGTGCCAGCAGTTTACAAAGCTACAATGAGCAGTTCTTC. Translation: CASSLQSYNEQFF.

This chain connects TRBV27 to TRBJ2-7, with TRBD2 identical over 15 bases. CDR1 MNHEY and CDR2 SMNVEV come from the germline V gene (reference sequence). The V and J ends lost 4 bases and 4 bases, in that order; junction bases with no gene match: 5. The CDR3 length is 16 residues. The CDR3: CASSWGTSGRRYEQYF. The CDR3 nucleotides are TGTGCCAGCAGTTGGGGGACTAGCGGGAGGCGTTACGAGCAGTACTTC.

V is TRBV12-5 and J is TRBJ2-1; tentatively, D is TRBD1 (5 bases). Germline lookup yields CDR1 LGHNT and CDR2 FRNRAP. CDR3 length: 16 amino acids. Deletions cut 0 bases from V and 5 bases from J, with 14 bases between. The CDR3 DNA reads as TGTGCTAGTGGTTTGGTACGACCAAGCAGGGACAATGAGCAGTTCTTC. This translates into CASGLVRPSRDNEQFF.